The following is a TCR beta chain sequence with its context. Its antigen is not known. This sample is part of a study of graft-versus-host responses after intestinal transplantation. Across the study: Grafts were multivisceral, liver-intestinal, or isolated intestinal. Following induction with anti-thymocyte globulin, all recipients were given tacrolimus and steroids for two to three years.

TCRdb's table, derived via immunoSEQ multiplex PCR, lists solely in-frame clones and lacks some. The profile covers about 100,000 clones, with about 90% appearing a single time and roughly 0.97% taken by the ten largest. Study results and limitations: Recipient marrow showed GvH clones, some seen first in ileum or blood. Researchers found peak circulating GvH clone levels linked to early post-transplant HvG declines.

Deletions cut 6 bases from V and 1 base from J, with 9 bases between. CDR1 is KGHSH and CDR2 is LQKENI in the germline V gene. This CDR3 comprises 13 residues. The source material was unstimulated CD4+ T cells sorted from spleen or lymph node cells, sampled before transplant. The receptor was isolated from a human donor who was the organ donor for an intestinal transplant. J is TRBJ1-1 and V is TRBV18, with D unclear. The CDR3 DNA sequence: TGTGCCAGCTCGCTTAAAGAGAACACTGAAGCTTTCTTT. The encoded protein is CASSLKENTEAFF. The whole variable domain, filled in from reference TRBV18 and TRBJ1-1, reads NAGVMQNPRHLVRRRGQEARLRCSPMKGHSHVYWYRQLPEEGLKFMVYLQKENIIDESGMPKERFSAEFPKEGPSILRIQQVVRGDSAAYFCASSLKENTEAFFGQGTRLTVV.